These 27 T cell receptor beta chains share one sample of origin, sequenced in a study of Ad26.COV2.S vaccination and SARS-CoV-2 variants. Regarding treatment: around 19 received Ad26.COV2.S at low or high dose, single or two shots; 5 received placebo; per-sample allocation not given. Sample collection was performed on day 63 after the first vaccine or placebo injection. The table came from immunoSEQ multiplex PCR; TCRdb's copy has only in-frame clones and leaves some out. The repertoire consists of more than 300,000 clones, with roughly nine tenths occurring once and the leading ten covering approximately 5.9%. The sample in question was peripheral blood, obtained in a trial of Ad26.COV2.S vaccine versus placebo. The receptors were gathered from a person aged 18-65 years who received the Ad26.COV2.S COVID-19 vaccine or a placebo.

The V and J genes are TRBV9 and TRBJ2-7; maybe TRBD2 (5 bases). This CDR3 spans 14 amino acids. V lost 0 bases to trimming and J lost 3 bases, with 10 bases between them. Germline V lookup: CDR1 SGDLS, CDR2 YYNGEE. CDR3 residues: CASSVASGGYEQYF. The CDR3, as DNA: TGTGCCAGCAGCGTAGCGAGCGGAGGCTACGAGCAGTACTTC.

This rearrangement joins TRBV3-1 (or the pseudogene TRBV3-2) to TRBJ1-6; D is ambiguous. The germline V gene has CDR1 LGHDT and CDR2 YNNKEL (reference sequence). V gave up 1 base and J gave up 5 bases, with 6 bases separating them. The CDR3 consists of 14 residues. The CDR3 DNA is TGTGCCAGCAGCCAAGGGGTTAATAATTCACCCCTCCACTTT. It is translated as CASSQGVNNSPLHF.

The CDR3 here is CASSLGYRVNTGELFF. CDR3 bases: TGCGCCAGCAGCTTGGGGTACAGGGTTAACACCGGGGAGCTGTTTTTT. The rearrangement joins TRBV5-1 to TRBJ2-2; TRBD1 might be the D (6 bases). Germline V gene data show CDR1 as SGHRS and CDR2 as YFSETQ. The V and J ends lost 0 bases and 2 bases respectively, with 11 bases between them. The CDR3 loop spans 16 amino acids. Variable domain in full (rest from reference TRBV5-1 and TRBJ2-2): KAGVTQTPRYLIKTRGQQVTLSCSPISGHRSVSWYQQTPGQGLQFLFEYFSETQRNKGNFPGRFSGRQFSNSRSEMNVSTLELGDSALYLCASSLGYRVNTGELFFGEGSRLTVL.

The chain combines TRBV29-1 with TRBJ2-5; maybe TRBD1 (6 bases). Germline CDR1 SQVTM, CDR2 ANQGSEA. This CDR3 contains 12 residues. V was trimmed by 5 bases and J by 5 bases, leaving 12 bases between them. CDR3 sequence reads: CSVSQGIETQYF. In nucleotides, the CDR3 is TGCAGCGTTTCACAGGGTATCGAGACCCAGTACTTC.

J is TRBJ2-7 and V is TRBV11-2, with D hard to call. There are 13 residues in the CDR3. Germline CDR1 reads SGHAT; CDR2 reads FQNNGV. Trimming left V 1 base short and J 7 bases short, with 11 bases between. CDR3 in amino acids: CASSLGGVGEQYF. In nucleotides, the CDR3 is TGTGCCAGCAGCTTAGGTGGGGTGGGGGAGCAGTACTTC.

This chain uses TRBV4-1 with TRBJ1-5, with unresolved D. V was clipped by 3 bases and J by 2 bases, with 11 bases between them. Germline V CDR1 and CDR2: MGHRA, YSYEKL. The CDR3 is made up of 15 amino acids. The CDR3 here is CASSQGIGGNQPQHF. The CDR3 DNA sequence: TGCGCCAGCAGCCAGGGGATTGGGGGCAATCAGCCCCAGCATTTT.

This chain joins TRBV5-6 and TRBJ1-4; possibly TRBD1 for D (5 bases). In germline, CDR1 is SGHDT, CDR2 YYEEEE. V lost 3 bases to trimming and J lost 0 bases, with 6 bases between them. The CDR3 extends over 14 amino acids. The CDR3 DNA reads as TGTGCCAGCAGCTGGGACGCAACTAATGAAAAACTGTTTTTT. This translates into CASSWDATNEKLFF.

The CDR3 sequence is CASSSGTGGFDEQFF. CDR3 sequence (DNA): TGTGCCAGCAGCTCCGGGACAGGGGGCTTCGATGAGCAGTTCTTC. The chain combines TRBV11-3 with TRBJ2-1; TRBD1 aligns across 12 bases. V dropped 4 bases and J dropped 8; count of bases not matched to a gene: 6. The CDR3 extends over 15 amino acids. Germline CDR1 and CDR2: SGHNT and YENEEA.

This chain joins TRBV5-4 and TRBJ1-2; D is unclear. Germline CDR1 reads SGHNT; CDR2 reads YYREEE (reference sequence). There are 15 residues in the CDR3. Trimming cost V 1 base and J 6 bases, with 16 bases left between them. Here the CDR3 reads CASSLSPRLTDGYTF. CDR3 coding DNA: TGTGCCAGCAGCTTGTCGCCCAGATTGACCGATGGCTACACCTTC.

V gene TRBV10-3 combines with J gene TRBJ2-3; 8 bases are shared with TRBD2. V dropped 7 bases and J dropped 2; count of bases not matched to a gene: 5. The length of the CDR3 is 14 residues. Looked up from germline, CDR1 is ENHRY and CDR2 is SYGVKD. The chain's CDR3 is CAIKAGDPTDTQYF. CDR3 nucleotide sequence: TGTGCCATCAAAGCGGGGGACCCCACAGATACGCAGTATTTT.

V gene TRBV5-1 combines with J gene TRBJ1-5, with a tentative D call TRBD1 (5 bases). Germline V gives CDR1 SGHRS, CDR2 YFSETQ. The CDR3 length is 14 residues. V dropped 4 bases and J dropped 0 bases, with 8 bases sitting between them. The CDR3 here is CASSAGDSNQPQHF. DNA for the CDR3: TGCGCCAGCAGCGCGGGGGATAGCAATCAGCCCCAGCATTTT.

The chain joins TRBV7-2 to TRBJ1-2, with TRBD1 matching over 9 bases. This CDR3 contains 14 residues. Germline lookup yields CDR1 SGHTA and CDR2 FQGNSA. V dropped 5 bases and J dropped 3; count of bases not matched to a gene: 4. In DNA, the CDR3 is TGTGCCAGCAGCCCTGGGACAGGGTACTATGGCTACACCTTC. This encodes CASSPGTGYYGYTF.

The chain joins TRBV5-8 to TRBJ2-6; perhaps TRBD1 as D (5 bases). Trimming removed 1 base from V and 4 bases from J, with 12 bases in between. The CDR3 is 16 amino acids. Looked up from germline, CDR1 is SGHTS and CDR2 is YDEGEE. The CDR3 loop reads CASSLRRASGANVLTF. CDR3 in DNA: TGTGCCAGCAGCTTGCGCAGGGCGTCAGGGGCCAACGTCCTGACTTTC. The complete variable domain, with remaining parts taken from reference TRBV5-8 and TRBJ2-6, reads EAGVTQSPTHLIKTRGQQATLRCSPISGHTSVYWYQQALGLGLQFLLWYDEGEERNRGNFPPRFSGRQFPNYSSELNVNALELEDSALYLCASSLRRASGANVLTFGAGSRLTVL.

This clone was found once. The chain has TRBV11-2 and TRBJ2-3, with TRBD1 as a possible D gene (6 bases). The germline V gene has CDR1 SGHAT and CDR2 FQNNGV. This CDR3 is 14 amino acids long. Between the trimmed V and J ends, which lost 1 base and 5 bases, there was a span of 10 bases. CDR3 protein: CASSLGGGRDTQYF. For the CDR3, the DNA is TGTGCCAGCAGCTTAGGTGGGGGCCGAGATACGCAGTATTTT.

The chain has TRBV7-8 and TRBJ2-5, with TRBD2 as a possible D gene (5 bases). The CDR3 is 14 amino acids. Germline values: CDR1 SGHVS, CDR2 FQNEAQ. Trimming cost V 3 bases and J 2 bases, with 10 bases left between them. CDR3 loop: CASSFSGIQETQYF. As DNA, the CDR3 is TGTGCCAGCAGCTTCTCCGGGATTCAAGAGACCCAGTACTTC.

V gene TRBV7-3 combines with J gene TRBJ2-5; TRBD1 is a possible D gene (6 bases). Looked up from germline, CDR1 is SGHTA and CDR2 is FQGTGA. The germline V and J ends were trimmed by 4 bases and 2 bases, with 8 bases remaining between them. The CDR3 consists of 13 residues. CDR3 in amino acids: CASSSDRQETQYF. The DNA for the CDR3 is TGTGCCAGCAGCTCCGACAGGCAAGAGACCCAGTACTTC.

The chain combines TRBV7-3 with TRBJ2-3, with D uncertain. Trimming took off 4 bases at V and 6 bases at J, with 11 bases between the two ends. The V gene's germline CDR1 is SGHTA and CDR2 FQGTGA. This CDR3 spans 13 amino acids. The CDR3 protein is CASSSLLVDTQYF. The CDR3 nucleotides read TGTGCCAGCAGCTCCTTACTCGTGGATACGCAGTATTTT.

The chain joins TRBV30 to TRBJ2-5, with 9 positions matching TRBD2. There are 14 residues in the CDR3. Germline CDR1 reads GTSNPN; CDR2 reads SVGIG (reference sequence). V gave up 3 bases and J gave up 2 bases; unmatched junction bases: 4. In nucleotides, the CDR3 is TGTGCCTGGAGCAGACTAGCGGAGCAAGAGACCCAGTACTTC. This codes for CAWSRLAEQETQYF.

This clone was recorded once. The chain recombines TRBV7-9 with TRBJ2-1, with no clear D. This CDR3 spans 11 amino acids. V lost 5 bases to trimming and J lost 7 bases, with 6 bases between them. In germline, CDR1 is SEHNR, CDR2 FQNEAQ (reference sequence). In nucleotides, the CDR3 is TGTGCCAGCAGCCTGACGAATGAGCAGTTCTTC. Amino acid sequence: CASSLTNEQFF.

CDR3 residues: CASSYFGGEETQYF. The CDR3 DNA reads TGTGCCAGCAGTTACTTTGGAGGAGAAGAGACCCAGTACTTC. J is TRBJ2-5 and V is TRBV6-5; weak D call: TRBD2 (5 bases). The V gene's germline CDR1 is MNHEY and CDR2 SVGAGI. Trimming took 1 base from V and 3 from J, leaving 9 bases between them. The CDR3 is 14 residues long.

The rearrangement links TRBV7-2 to TRBJ2-1, with TRBD2 matching 9 bases. The CDR3 contains 15 residues. The germline gives CDR1 SGHTA, CDR2 FQGNSA. V gave up 5 bases and J gave up 3 bases; unmatched junction bases: 5. CDR3 sequence reads: CASSTGLAGYNEQFF. The CDR3 DNA is TGTGCCAGCAGCACGGGACTAGCAGGCTACAATGAGCAGTTCTTC.

This clone was picked up one time. The chain has TRBV4-3 and TRBJ1-1; tentatively, D is TRBD1 (5 bases). The CDR3 has 16 amino acids. Germline CDR1 LGHNA, CDR2 YSLEER. Trimming shortened V by 1 base and J by 0 bases, and 12 bases separated the two germline ends. The CDR3 spells CASSQGTGGMNTEAFF. The CDR3 DNA is TGCGCCAGCAGCCAAGGTACCGGGGGGATGAACACTGAAGCTTTCTTT.

The chain is built from TRBV27 and TRBJ2-1; 10 bases agree with TRBD1. J lost 8 bases, V lost 7 bases, and 14 bases had no gene match. This CDR3 comprises 16 residues. In germline, CDR1 is MNHEY, CDR2 SMNVEV (reference sequence). Written as DNA, the CDR3 is TGTGCCAGCACCCTAAAACCGGGACAGGGGAGCGATGAGCAGTTCTTC. It specifies CASTLKPGQGSDEQFF.

The chain links TRBV6-5 to TRBJ1-1, with D uncertain. Germline lookup yields CDR1 MNHEY and CDR2 SVGAGI. The CDR3 spans 15 residues. Between the trimmed V and J ends, which lost 6 bases and 6 bases, there was a span of 20 bases. The CDR3 sequence: CASSRSTISSPEAFF. The CDR3 bases are TGTGCCAGCAGCCGATCGACAATTTCTAGTCCTGAAGCTTTCTTT.

The chain joins TRBV14 to TRBJ1-2; D not certain. The CDR3 spans 14 residues. The germline V gene encodes CDR1 SGHDN and CDR2 FVKESK. V gave up 4 bases and J gave up 6 bases, with 15 bases separating them. The CDR3 DNA follows: TGTGCCAGCAGCCCAGGACGTTATTTGGATGGCTACACCTTC. Encoded protein: CASSPGRYLDGYTF. The variable domain in full, with the rest retrieved from reference TRBV14 and TRBJ1-2, is EAGVTQFPSHSVIEKGQTVTLRCDPISGHDNLYWYRRVMGKEIKFLLHFVKESKQDESGMPNNRFLAERTGGTYSTLKVQPAELEDSGVYFCASSPGRYLDGYTFGSGTRLTVV.

V and J are TRBV2 and TRBJ2-4; 9 bases fit TRBD2. The CDR3 extends over 15 amino acids. The germline CDR1 and CDR2 sequences are SNHLY and FYNNEI. After removal of 5 bases from V and 11 bases from J, the junction contained 13 bases not matched to a gene. DNA of the CDR3: TGTGCCAGCAGTCCGGGACTAGCCAAAGTGGGGGTTCAGTACTTC. It is translated as CASSPGLAKVGVQYF.

The V call is TRBV7-2, the J call TRBJ2-7; tentatively, D is TRBD1 (6 bases). The V end lost 6 bases, the J end lost 5 bases, and 14 bases lay between the germline ends. The CDR3 runs 13 residues. Germline-derived CDR1 and CDR2 are SGHTA and FQGNSA. Here the CDR3 DNA reads TGTGCCAGCAGACAGGGACCCCGGAACGAGCAGTACTTC. Protein product: CASRQGPRNEQYF.